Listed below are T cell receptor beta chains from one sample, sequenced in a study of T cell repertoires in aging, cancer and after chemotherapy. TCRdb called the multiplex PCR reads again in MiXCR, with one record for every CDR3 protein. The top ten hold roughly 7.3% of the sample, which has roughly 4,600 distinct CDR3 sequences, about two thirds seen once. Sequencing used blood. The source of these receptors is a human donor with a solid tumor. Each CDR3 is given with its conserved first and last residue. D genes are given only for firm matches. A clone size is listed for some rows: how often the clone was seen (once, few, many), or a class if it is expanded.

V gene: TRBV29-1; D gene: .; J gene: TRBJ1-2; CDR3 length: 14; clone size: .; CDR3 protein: CSVESGSSGYGYTF; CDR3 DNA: TGCAGCGTTGAATCAGGGTCGTCGGGCTATGGCTACACCTTC
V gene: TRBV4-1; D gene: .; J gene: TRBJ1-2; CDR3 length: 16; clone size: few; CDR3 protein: CASSQDWTQDPYGYTF; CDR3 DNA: TGCGCCAGCAGCCAAGATTGGACCCAAGACCCCTATGGCTACACCTTC
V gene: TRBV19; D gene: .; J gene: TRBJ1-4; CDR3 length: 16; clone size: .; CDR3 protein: CAAKARGYLANEKLFF; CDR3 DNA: TGTGCCGCTAAGGCCAGGGGATATCTGGCTAATGAAAAACTGTTTTTT
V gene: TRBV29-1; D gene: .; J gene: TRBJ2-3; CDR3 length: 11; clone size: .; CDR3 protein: CSVESTDTQYF; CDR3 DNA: TGCAGCGTTGAAAGCACAGATACGCAGTATTTT
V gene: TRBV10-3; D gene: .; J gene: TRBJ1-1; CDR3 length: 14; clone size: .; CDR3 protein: CAICKGNMNTEAFF; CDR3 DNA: TGTGCCATCTGTAAGGGAAACATGAACACTGAAGCTTTCTTT
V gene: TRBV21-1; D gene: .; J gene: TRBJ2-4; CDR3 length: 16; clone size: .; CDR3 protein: CASSKTSGLAKNIQYF; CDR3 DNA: TGTGCCAGCAGCAAGACTAGCGGACTAGCCAAAAACATTCAGTACTTC
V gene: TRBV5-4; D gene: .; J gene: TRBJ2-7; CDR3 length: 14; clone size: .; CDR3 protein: CASSLASVPDREYF; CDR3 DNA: TGTGCCAGCAGCTTAGCCTCTGTTCCTGATCGGGAGTACTTC
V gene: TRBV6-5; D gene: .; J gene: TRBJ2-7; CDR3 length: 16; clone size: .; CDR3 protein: CASSYSIGGTGYEQYF; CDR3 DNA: TGTGCCAGCAGTTACTCGATAGGGGGGACGGGTTACGAGCAGTACTTC
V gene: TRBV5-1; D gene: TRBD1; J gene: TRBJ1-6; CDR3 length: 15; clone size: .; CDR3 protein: CASSQDGQGISPLHF; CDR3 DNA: TGCGCCAGCAGCCAAGACGGACAGGGGATTTCACCCCTCCACTTT
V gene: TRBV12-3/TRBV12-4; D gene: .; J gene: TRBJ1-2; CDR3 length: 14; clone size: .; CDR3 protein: CASSLTARSYGYTF; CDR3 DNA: TGTGCCAGCAGTTTAACGGCCAGATCCTATGGCTACACCTTC
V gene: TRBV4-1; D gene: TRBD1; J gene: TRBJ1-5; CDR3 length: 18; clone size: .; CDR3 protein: CASSQDAQGAANYQPQHF; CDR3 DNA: TGCGCCAGCAGCCAAGATGCGCAGGGGGCAGCCAATTATCAGCCCCAGCATTTT
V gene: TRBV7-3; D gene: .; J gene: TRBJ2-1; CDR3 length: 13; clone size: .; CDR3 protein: CASSAGIYNEQFF; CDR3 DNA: TGTGCCAGCAGCGCTGGAATTTACAATGAGCAGTTCTTC
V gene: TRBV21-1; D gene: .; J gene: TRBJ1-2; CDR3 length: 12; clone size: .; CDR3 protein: CAIARAPYGYTF; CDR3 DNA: TGTGCCATCGCAAGGGCCCCCTATGGCTACACCTTC
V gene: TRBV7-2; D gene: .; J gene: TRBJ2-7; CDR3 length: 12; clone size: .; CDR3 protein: CASSNRRREQYF; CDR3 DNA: TGTGCCAGCAGCAACCGACGGAGAGAGCAGTACTTC
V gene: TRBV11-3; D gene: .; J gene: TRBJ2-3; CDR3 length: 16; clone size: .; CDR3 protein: CASSHSHGQDTDTQYF; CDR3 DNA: TGTGCCAGCAGCCATTCCCATGGGCAGGACACAGATACGCAGTATTTT
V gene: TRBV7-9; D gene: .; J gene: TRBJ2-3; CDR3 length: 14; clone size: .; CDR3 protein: CASSLVEGGDTQYF; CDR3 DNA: TGTGCCAGCAGCTTAGTAGAGGGTGGGGATACGCAGTATTTT
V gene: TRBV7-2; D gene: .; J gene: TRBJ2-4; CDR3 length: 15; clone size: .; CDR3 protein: CASSLNKGSKNIQYF; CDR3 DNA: TGTGCCAGCAGCTTAAACAAGGGGTCCAAAAACATTCAGTACTTC
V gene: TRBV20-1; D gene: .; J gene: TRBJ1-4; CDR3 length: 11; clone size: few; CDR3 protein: CSAPRDEKLFF; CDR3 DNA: TGCAGTGCCCCTAGAGATGAAAAACTGTTTTTT